This is a list of T cell receptor beta chains from one sample in a study of human T cells and chemical hapten exposure. Each CDR3 protein is one row after TCRdb ran MiXCR on the RACE reads. This table has some 400,000 distinct CDR3 sequences, 4% to 6% appearing once. The source material was whole blood, sampled in connection with sensitization to the hapten diphenylcyclopropenone (DPC). All receptors derive from a woman aged 45 to 65 with alopecia areata. Some clones in this sample may be carry-over from other donors' samples. CDR3s include the opening cysteine and the closing phenylalanine or tryptophan. A D gene is named only where the DNA matches it firmly. Expanded clones are given a class, and other clones once, few, many or no size at all.

TRBV29-1	many	NA	TRBJ1-1	13	TGCAGCGTTGCGAGTACAGCCAACACTGAAGCTTTCTTT	CSVASTANTEAFF
TRBV6-1	many	NA	TRBJ2-2	14	TGTGCCAGCAGTGGAGGAGGTACCACCGGGGAGCTGTTTTTT	CASSGGGTTGELFF
TRBV7-8	NA	TRBD1	TRBJ2-3	16	TGTGCCAGCAGCTCGCCACAGGGGGTTGGCACAGATACGCAGTATTTT	CASSSPQGVGTDTQYF
TRBV28	many	TRBD1	TRBJ1-5	15	TGTGCCAGCAGTTTGACAGGGCCGGGCAATCAGCCCCAGCATTTT	CASSLTGPGNQPQHF
TRBV6-6	few	NA	TRBJ2-3	16	TGTGCCAGCAGTTACTCGCGCAGGTCTAGCACAGATACGCAGTATTTT	CASSYSRRSSTDTQYF
TRBV4-3	NA	TRBD2	TRBJ2-7	15	TGCGCCAGCAGCCAAGGTGGACTAGCGGGGGTCGAGCAGTACTTC	CASSQGGLAGVEQYF
TRBV12-3/TRBV12-4	NA	NA	TRBJ2-3	15	TGTGCCAGCAGTTTATCCCTTAGGGCAACAGATACGCAGTATTTT	CASSLSLRATDTQYF
TRBV15	many	TRBD2	TRBJ2-3	17	TGTGCCACCAGCAGAGATCGGCTAGCGGGCCTCGTGGATACGCAGTATTTT	CATSRDRLAGLVDTQYF
TRBV28	many	TRBD1	TRBJ1-6	14	TGTGCCAGCAGCCCCGGGACAGGGGTTTCACCCCTCCACTTT	CASSPGTGVSPLHF
TRBV3-1	few	NA	TRBJ1-6	15	TGTGCCAGCAGCCTAATGGACAGTGACACTTCACCCCTCCACTTT	CASSLMDSDTSPLHF
TRBV5-1	few	TRBD2	TRBJ2-7	15	TGCGCCAGCAGCTTGGTAGCGGGGGCCTCCTACGAGCAGTACTTC	CASSLVAGASYEQYF
TRBV7-2	many	NA	TRBJ1-1	15	TGTGCCAGCAGCTTAGCAGGGACGGCGAACACTGAAGCTTTCTTT	CASSLAGTANTEAFF
TRBV3-1	few	TRBD1	TRBJ1-5	15	TGTGCCAGCAGCCAGGGACAGGGAGTGGATCAGCCCCAGCATTTT	CASSQGQGVDQPQHF
TRBV24-1	many	NA	TRBJ2-7	13	TGTGCCAGCAAAAAGGGGAGAGCCTACGAGCAGTACTTC	CASKKGRAYEQYF
TRBV3-1	few	NA	TRBJ2-7	15	TGTGCCAGCAGCCAGGGCGGGGGCCGCTCCTACGAGCAGTACTTC	CASSQGGGRSYEQYF
TRBV29-1	NA	TRBD1	TRBJ1-4	14	TGCAGCGTTGAAGCGGGACAGGGGGCAAGGAAACTGTTTTTT	CSVEAGQGARKLFF
TRBV5-1	many	NA	TRBJ2-5	15	TGCGCCAGCAGCTTGGCCTCGGCAGCTCTAGAGACCCAGTACTTC	CASSLASAALETQYF